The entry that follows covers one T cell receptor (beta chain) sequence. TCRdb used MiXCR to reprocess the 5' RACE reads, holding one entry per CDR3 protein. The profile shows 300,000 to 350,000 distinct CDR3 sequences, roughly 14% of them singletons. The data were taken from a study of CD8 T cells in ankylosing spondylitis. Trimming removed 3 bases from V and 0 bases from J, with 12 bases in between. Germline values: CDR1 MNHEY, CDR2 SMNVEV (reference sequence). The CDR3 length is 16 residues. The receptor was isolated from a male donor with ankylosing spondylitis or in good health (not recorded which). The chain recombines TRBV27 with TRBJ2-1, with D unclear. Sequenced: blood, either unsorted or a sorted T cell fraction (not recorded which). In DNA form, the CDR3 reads TGTGCCAGCAGTTTTGACCTCCGCAGCTCCTACAATGAGCAGTTCTTC. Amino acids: CASSFDLRSSYNEQFF.